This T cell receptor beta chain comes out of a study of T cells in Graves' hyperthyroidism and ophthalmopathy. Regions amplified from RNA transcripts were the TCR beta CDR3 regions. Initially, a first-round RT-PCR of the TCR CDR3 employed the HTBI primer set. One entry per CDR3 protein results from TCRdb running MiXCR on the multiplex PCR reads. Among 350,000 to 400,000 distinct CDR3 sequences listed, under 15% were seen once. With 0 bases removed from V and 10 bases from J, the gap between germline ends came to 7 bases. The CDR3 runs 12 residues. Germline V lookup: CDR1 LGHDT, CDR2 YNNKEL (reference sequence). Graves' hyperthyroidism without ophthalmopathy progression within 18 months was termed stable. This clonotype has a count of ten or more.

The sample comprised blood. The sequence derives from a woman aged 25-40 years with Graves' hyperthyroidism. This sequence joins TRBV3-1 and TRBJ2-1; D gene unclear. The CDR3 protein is CASSQDLEEQFF. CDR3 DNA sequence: TGTGCCAGCAGCCAAGATTTGGAGGAGCAGTTCTTC.